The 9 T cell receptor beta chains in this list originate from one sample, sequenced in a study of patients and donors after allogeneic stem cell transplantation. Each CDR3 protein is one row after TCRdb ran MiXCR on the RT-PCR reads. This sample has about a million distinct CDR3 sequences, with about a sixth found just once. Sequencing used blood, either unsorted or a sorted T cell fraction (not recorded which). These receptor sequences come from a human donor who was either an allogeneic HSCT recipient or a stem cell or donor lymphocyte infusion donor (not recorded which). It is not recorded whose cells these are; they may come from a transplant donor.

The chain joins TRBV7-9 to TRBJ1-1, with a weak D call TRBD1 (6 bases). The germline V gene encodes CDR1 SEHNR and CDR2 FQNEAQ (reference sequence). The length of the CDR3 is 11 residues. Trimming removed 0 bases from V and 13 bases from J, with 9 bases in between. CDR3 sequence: CASSLAEGGFF. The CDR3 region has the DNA TGTGCCAGCAGCTTAGCTGAGGGGGGTTTCTTT.

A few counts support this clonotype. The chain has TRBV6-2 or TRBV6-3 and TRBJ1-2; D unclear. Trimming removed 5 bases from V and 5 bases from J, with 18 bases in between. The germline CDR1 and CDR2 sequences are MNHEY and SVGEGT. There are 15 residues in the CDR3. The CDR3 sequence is CASSLPTAKWYGYTF. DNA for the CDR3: TGTGCCAGCAGTCTACCGACGGCCAAGTGGTATGGCTACACCTTC.

CDR3 in DNA: TGTGCCTGGAGTGGGCTCGGACTAGCGGGAGGGCCGAGGTCCTACAATGAGCAGTTCTTC. This sequence encodes CAWSGLGLAGGPRSYNEQFF. This rearrangement joins TRBV30 to TRBJ2-1; 15 bases are a match to TRBD2. The V gene's germline CDR1 is GTSNPN and CDR2 SVGIG (reference sequence). Trimming removed 1 base from V and 1 base from J; junction bases left unmatched: 11. CDR3 length equals 20 residues.

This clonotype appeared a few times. The CDR3 region is CASSQDWGHPVKPQYF. As DNA, the CDR3 is TGTGCCAGCAGCCAAGATTGGGGCCACCCTGTGAAGCCGCAGTATTTT. This chain uses TRBV4-2 with TRBJ2-3, with D perhaps matching TRBD1 (5 bases). Germline V gives CDR1 LGHNA, CDR2 YNFKEQ. CDR3 length: 16 amino acids. The V end was cut by 0 bases, the J end by 10 bases, with 20 bases between.

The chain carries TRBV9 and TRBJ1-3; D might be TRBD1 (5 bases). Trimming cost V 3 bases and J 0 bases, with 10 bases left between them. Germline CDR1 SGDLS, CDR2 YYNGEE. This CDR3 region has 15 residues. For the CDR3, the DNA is TGTGCCAGCAGCGAAACAGGCAACTCTGGAAACACCATATATTTT. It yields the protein CASSETGNSGNTIYF.

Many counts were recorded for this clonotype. Here the CDR3 reads CASSLVSGLYEQYF. CDR3 sequence (DNA): TGTGCCAGCAGCTTAGTATCAGGGTTATACGAGCAGTACTTC. The gene calls are TRBV7-8 and TRBJ2-7; maybe TRBD1 (5 bases). CDR1 and CDR2 (germline): SGHVS, FQNEAQ. V shed 1 base and J shed 4 bases, with 11 bases lying between them. The CDR3 runs to 14 residues.

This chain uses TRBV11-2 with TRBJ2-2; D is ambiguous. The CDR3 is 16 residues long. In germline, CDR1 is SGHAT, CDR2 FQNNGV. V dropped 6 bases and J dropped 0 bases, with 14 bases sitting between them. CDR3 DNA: TGTGCCAGCAGGCCCTCTTGGCTAGCGAACACCGGGGAGCTGTTTTTT. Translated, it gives CASRPSWLANTGELFF. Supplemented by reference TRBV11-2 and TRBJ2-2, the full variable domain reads EAGVAQSPRYKIIEKRQSVAFWCNPISGHATLYWYQQILGQGPKLLIQFQNNGVVDDSQLPKDRFSAERLKGVDSTLKIQPAKLEDSAVYLCASRPSWLANTGELFFGEGSRLTVL.

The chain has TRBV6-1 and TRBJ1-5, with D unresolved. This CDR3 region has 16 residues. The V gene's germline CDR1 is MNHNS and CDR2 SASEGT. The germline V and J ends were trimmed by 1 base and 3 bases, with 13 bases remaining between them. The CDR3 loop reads CASSEGRPTVNQPQHF. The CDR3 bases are TGTGCCAGCAGTGAAGGCCGGCCCACGGTCAATCAGCCCCAGCATTTT.

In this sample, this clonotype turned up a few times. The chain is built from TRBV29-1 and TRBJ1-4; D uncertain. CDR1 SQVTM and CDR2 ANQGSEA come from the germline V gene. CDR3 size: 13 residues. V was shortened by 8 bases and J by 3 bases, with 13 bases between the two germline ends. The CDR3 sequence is CSIKRRANEKLFF. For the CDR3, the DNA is TGCAGCATCAAGAGGAGGGCTAATGAAAAACTGTTTTTT.